A single sample gave rise to the 29 T cell receptor beta chains below, sequenced in a study of graft-versus-host responses after intestinal transplantation. No antigens are known for them. Using immunoSEQ multiplex PCR, the repertoire was profiled, and TCRdb retains in-frame clones only, with some absent. This table holds about 88,000 clones, around 93% found once. The sequencing used unstimulated CD4+ T cells sorted from spleen or lymph node cells, collected before transplant. The receptors were gathered from a human donor who was the organ donor for an intestinal transplant.

The rearrangement uses TRBV5-1 and TRBJ1-5, with 7 bases aligning to TRBD1. Looked up from germline, CDR1 is SGHRS and CDR2 is YFSETQ. This CDR3 spans 15 amino acids. V lost 0 bases, J lost 6 bases, and 6 bases stayed unmatched. The chain's CDR3 is CASSLEGANSQPQHF. In DNA form, the CDR3 reads TGCGCCAGCAGCTTGGAGGGGGCTAATAGTCAGCCCCAGCATTTT.

The chain combines TRBV10-3 with TRBJ2-7; the match to TRBD1 covers 8 bases. Germline CDR1 reads ENHRY; CDR2 reads SYGVKD. The CDR3 contains 13 residues. V shed 7 bases and J 7 bases; nucleotides not matched to a gene: 9. CDR3 region: CAIIPGQGEEQYF. The CDR3 nucleotides are TGTGCCATCATCCCCGGACAGGGCGAGGAGCAGTACTTC.

Only one count was recorded for this clone. The chain carries TRBV27 and TRBJ2-1; D is undetermined. Trimming left V 3 bases short and J 0 bases short, with 9 bases between. The CDR3 spans 15 residues. In germline, CDR1 is MNHEY, CDR2 SMNVEV (reference sequence). The CDR3 sequence: CASSFTPSSYNEQFF. The DNA of the CDR3 is TGTGCCAGCAGTTTTACACCGAGCTCCTACAATGAGCAGTTCTTC.

The rearrangement links TRBV28 to TRBJ1-1; 8 positions match TRBD1. Unmatched junction bases numbered 9, after V lost 6 bases and J lost 0 bases. The germline V gene has CDR1 MDHEN and CDR2 SYDVKM. This CDR3 region has 16 residues. CDR3 residues: CASRPPPGQVNTEAFF. The DNA of the CDR3 is TGTGCCAGCAGGCCCCCACCGGGACAGGTGAACACTGAAGCTTTCTTT.

The chain carries TRBV7-8 and TRBJ2-1, with a tentative D call TRBD2 (5 bases). Germline V lookup: CDR1 SGHVS, CDR2 FQNEAQ. This CDR3 spans 15 amino acids. Trimming removed 5 bases at V and 2 bases at J, with 13 bases between. The CDR3 loop reads CASSPQRVTYNEQFF. The CDR3, as DNA: TGTGCCAGCAGCCCGCAGAGGGTCACCTACAATGAGCAGTTCTTC.

J is TRBJ1-1 and V is TRBV28, with 7 bases fitting TRBD1. V was pared by 4 bases and J by 1 base, with 3 bases of the junction left unmatched. Germline V gives CDR1 MDHEN, CDR2 SYDVKM. This CDR3 contains 14 residues. CDR3 sequence reads: CASSSGGQNTEAFF. The CDR3 DNA follows: TGTGCCAGCAGTTCAGGGGGGCAGAACACTGAAGCTTTCTTT.

The chain is built from TRBV5-4 and TRBJ2-7, with 12 bases identical to TRBD2. In germline, CDR1 is SGHNT, CDR2 YYREEE (reference sequence). Trimming cost V 1 base and J 4 bases; bases outside gene matches: 9. This CDR3 is built from 17 residues. The CDR3 is CASSLRLAGGPGYEQYF. The CDR3, as DNA: TGTGCCAGCAGCTTGAGGCTAGCGGGGGGGCCCGGATACGAGCAGTACTTC. Full variable domain (remainder filled in from reference TRBV5-4 and TRBJ2-7): ETGVTQSPTHLIKTRGQQVTLRCSSQSGHNTVSWYQQALGQGPQFIFQYYREEENGRGNFPPRFSGLQFPNYSSELNVNALELDDSALYLCASSLRLAGGPGYEQYFGPGTRLTVT.

The V and J genes are TRBV28 and TRBJ1-5, with no clear D. The ends were cut back, 3 bases at V and 2 bases at J, with 11 bases in the middle. The CDR3 is 15 amino acids. CDR1 is MDHEN, CDR2 SYDVKM, per germline. For the CDR3, the DNA is TGTGCCAGCAGTTTCCGGGGTAGCGGCAATCAGCCCCAGCATTTT. It encodes CASSFRGSGNQPQHF.

This clone was recorded a few times. The chain employs TRBV5-1 and TRBJ1-3; tentatively, D is TRBD1 (6 bases). Germline CDR1 SGHRS, CDR2 YFSETQ. The CDR3 is 16 amino acids. Trimming cost V 4 bases and J 4 bases, with 18 bases left between them. The CDR3 spells CASSLRNGGPGNTIYF. CDR3 nucleotide sequence: TGCGCCAGCAGCCTCCGTAACGGGGGGCCGGGAAACACCATATATTTT.

Concerning this clone itself: The same CDR3 arises from other DNA sequences in this sample as well. The chain employs TRBV7-9 and TRBJ2-7; 9 bases are a match to TRBD1. Trimming removed 1 base from V and 0 bases from J; junction bases left unmatched: 4. From germline, CDR1 is SEHNR and CDR2 FQNEAQ (reference sequence). This CDR3 has 16 residues. The CDR3 is CASSLGGTGFSYEQYF. DNA for the CDR3: TGTGCCAGCAGCTTAGGAGGGACAGGGTTCTCCTACGAGCAGTACTTC. Full variable domain (missing parts from reference TRBV7-9 and TRBJ2-7): DTGVSQNPRHKITKRGQNVTFRCDPISEHNRLYWYRQTLGQGPEFLTYFQNEAQLEKSRLLSDRFSAERPKGSFSTLEIQRTEQGDSAMYLCASSLGGTGFSYEQYFGPGTRLTVT.

In this sample, this clone turned up once. The chain couples TRBV6-1 to TRBJ1-3; no definite D call. CDR3 length: 14 residues. Looked up from germline, CDR1 is MNHNS and CDR2 is SASEGT. Trimming cost V 6 bases and J 2 bases, with 11 bases left between them. CDR3 nucleotide sequence: TGTGCCAGCAGCTCCGGGTCACCTGGAAACACCATATATTTT. This translates into CASSSGSPGNTIYF.

The V gene is TRBV6-5, the J gene TRBJ2-7; D tentatively fits TRBD1 or TRBD2 (5 bases each). In germline, CDR1 is MNHEY, CDR2 SVGAGI. CDR3 length: 14 amino acids. V was cut by 6 bases and J by 0 bases, with 12 bases left in between. The CDR3 region is CASRARGRSYEQYF. As DNA, the CDR3 is TGTGCCAGCAGAGCCCGGGGCCGCTCCTACGAGCAGTACTTC.

The chain has TRBV5-1 and TRBJ2-1, with TRBD2 matching 11 bases. V lost 0 bases and J lost 6; bases outside the gene matches: 5. Germline V gene lookup returns CDR1 SGHRS and CDR2 YFSETQ. The CDR3 runs to 16 residues. CDR3 DNA sequence: TGCGCCAGCAGCTTGGGGCTAGCGGGGGGCCTCAATGAGCAGTTCTTC. It encodes CASSLGLAGGLNEQFF.

This clone has just one count. The rearrangement links TRBV28 to TRBJ1-6; no reliable D call. The CDR3 is made up of 15 amino acids. Trimming left V 2 bases short and J 5 bases short, with 10 bases between. Germline lookup yields CDR1 MDHEN and CDR2 SYDVKM. CDR3 coding DNA: TGTGCCAGCAGTTTAAGGCAAGGAGATAATTCACCCCTCCACTTT. Protein: CASSLRQGDNSPLHF. The entire variable domain, with the rest obtained from reference TRBV28 and TRBJ1-6, is as follows: DVKVTQSSRYLVKRTGEKVFLECVQDMDHENMFWYRQDPGLGLRLIYFSYDVKMKEKGDIPEGYSVSREKKERFSLILESASTNQTSMYLCASSLRQGDNSPLHFGNGTRLTVT.

V usage is TRBV6-1 and J usage is TRBJ2-7; 7 nucleotides agree with TRBD1. The CDR3 consists of 13 residues. Trimming took 5 bases from V and 3 from J; bases not matched to a gene: 4. Germline V gene data show CDR1 as MNHNS and CDR2 as SASEGT. The chain's CDR3 is CASSTDRDYEQYF. For the CDR3, the DNA is TGTGCCAGCAGTACCGACAGGGACTACGAGCAGTACTTC.

This chain connects TRBV6-5 to TRBJ1-4, with a possible D match to TRBD1 (6 bases). The CDR3 runs to 14 residues. V gave up 6 bases and J gave up 0 bases, with 8 bases separating them. CDR1 is MNHEY and CDR2 is SVGAGI in the germline V gene. The CDR3 DNA reads as TGTGCCAGCAGAGGGGGTGCAACTAATGAAAAACTGTTTTTT. Residues: CASRGGATNEKLFF.

The chain employs TRBV2 and TRBJ2-1; D may be TRBD1 or TRBD2 (5 bases each). Germline CDR1 reads SNHLY; CDR2 reads FYNNEI. The CDR3 is 11 residues long. V lost 6 bases and J lost 15, with 15 bases in between. The CDR3 is CASRTTGGGFF. In DNA form, the CDR3 reads TGTGCCAGCAGAACAACTGGGGGTGGGTTCTTC.

The gene calls are TRBV7-9 and TRBJ1-5; 10 bases line up with TRBD1. There are 16 residues in the CDR3. The V segment lost 5 bases and the J segment 3 bases; nucleotides outside the gene matches: 7. Germline-derived CDR1 and CDR2 are SEHNR and FQNEAQ (reference sequence). The CDR3 here is CASSPQGTGANQPQHF. CDR3 DNA: TGTGCCAGCAGCCCCCAAGGGACAGGGGCCAATCAGCCCCAGCATTTT.

V is TRBV7-9 and J is TRBJ2-1; 9 bases are a match to TRBD1. V gave up 5 bases and J gave up 15 bases; unmatched junction bases: 17. The CDR3 runs to 15 residues. Germline CDR1 reads SEHNR; CDR2 reads FQNEAQ (reference sequence). DNA of the CDR3: TGTGCCAGCAGCCCGCGGAAACAGGGGGCGGCCTTCTTGTTCTTC. Its translation is CASSPRKQGAAFLFF.

J is TRBJ2-6 and V is TRBV7-9, with D perhaps matching TRBD2 (5 bases). Trimming took 2 bases from V and 2 from J, leaving 10 bases between them. The CDR3 runs to 16 residues. Germline loops: CDR1 SEHNR, CDR2 FQNEAQ (reference sequence). CDR3 residues: CASSLNFGAGANVLTF. The CDR3 bases are TGTGCCAGCAGCTTAAATTTCGGGGCTGGGGCCAACGTCCTGACTTTC.

The chain recombines TRBV7-2 with TRBJ2-5, with TRBD2 matching over 9 bases. The trim removed 5 bases at V and 6 bases at J, leaving 10 bases unmatched. This CDR3 has 15 amino acids. CDR1 and CDR2 (germline): SGHTA, FQGNSA. The CDR3 loop is CASSLSGGPMKTQYF. The CDR3 DNA reads as TGTGCCAGCAGCCTAAGCGGGGGGCCTATGAAGACCCAGTACTTC.

The chain joins TRBV27 to TRBJ1-6, with TRBD1 as a possible D gene (5 bases). Germline CDR1 reads MNHEY; CDR2 reads SMNVEV (reference sequence). The CDR3 contains 14 residues. The V end was cut by 6 bases, the J end by 10 bases, with 16 bases between. Here the CDR3 reads CASSSTVLGSPLHF. DNA of the CDR3: TGTGCCAGCAGCTCGACAGTTCTTGGATCACCCCTCCACTTT.

The chain uses TRBV5-1 and TRBJ1-2; D unresolved. Trimming shortened V by 4 bases and J by 2 bases, and 12 bases separated the two germline ends. CDR3 length: 14 residues. From germline, CDR1 is SGHRS and CDR2 YFSETQ. In DNA, the CDR3 is TGCGCCAGCAGCCCCGCGTCGGCCAACTATGGCTACACCTTC. It is translated as CASSPASANYGYTF. Variable domain in full (rest from reference TRBV5-1 and TRBJ1-2): KAGVTQTPRYLIKTRGQQVTLSCSPISGHRSVSWYQQTPGQGLQFLFEYFSETQRNKGNFPGRFSGRQFSNSRSEMNVSTLELGDSALYLCASSPASANYGYTFGSGTRLTVV.

CDR3 sequence: CASTDQGLKATEAFF. The CDR3 nucleotides are TGTGCCAGCACCGACCAGGGATTAAAGGCCACTGAAGCTTTCTTT. V and J are TRBV6-1 and TRBJ1-1, with D perhaps matching TRBD1 (5 bases). Trimming stripped 7 bases from V and 4 bases from J, with 19 bases between. The CDR3 contains 15 residues. Germline V gene sequence: CDR1 MNHNS, CDR2 SASEGT.

The chain is built from TRBV7-2 and TRBJ1-3; 10 bases are a match to TRBD1. The germline V gene encodes CDR1 SGHTA and CDR2 FQGNSA. The CDR3 is 15 amino acids. The J segment lost 2 bases and the V segment lost 5 bases, leaving 3 bases of the junction unmatched. CDR3 nucleotides: TGTGCCAGCAGCCGACAGGGGGCTACTGGAAACACCATATATTTT. Translated, it gives CASSRQGATGNTIYF.

V and J are TRBV21-1 and TRBJ2-3; the table's D gene call, TRBD2, was not cross checked with the DNA. TRBV21-1 corresponds to a pseudogene. The CDR3 loop spans 15 amino acids. CDR3 coding DNA: TGTGCCAGCAGCAAATTAAGCAGGGAGGCCGATACGCAGTATTTT. Amino acid sequence: CASSKLSREADTQYF.

This rearrangement joins TRBV28 to TRBJ1-3; perhaps TRBD1 as D (6 bases). Deletions cut 3 bases from V and 0 bases from J, with 9 bases between. CDR1 and CDR2 from the germline V gene are MDHEN and SYDVKM. CDR3 length equals 15 residues. In DNA, the CDR3 is TGTGCCAGCAGTTTGACAGGCAACTCTGGAAACACCATATATTTT. The encoded protein is CASSLTGNSGNTIYF. Combining the CDR3 with reference TRBV28 and TRBJ1-3 gives the whole variable domain DVKVTQSSRYLVKRTGEKVFLECVQDMDHENMFWYRQDPGLGLRLIYFSYDVKMKEKGDIPEGYSVSREKKERFSLILESASTNQTSMYLCASSLTGNSGNTIYFGEGSWLTVV.

This rearrangement joins TRBV11-2 to TRBJ2-2, with 11 bases lining up with TRBD1. V was clipped by 5 bases and J by 6 bases; unmatched bases: 8. This CDR3 has 16 amino acids. Looked up from germline, CDR1 is SGHAT and CDR2 is FQNNGV. Here the CDR3 reads CASSPRDRGFAGELFF. CDR3 nucleotide sequence: TGTGCCAGCAGCCCCCGGGACAGGGGGTTCGCCGGGGAGCTGTTTTTT. The complete variable domain, with remaining parts taken from reference TRBV11-2 and TRBJ2-2, reads EAGVAQSPRYKIIEKRQSVAFWCNPISGHATLYWYQQILGQGPKLLIQFQNNGVVDDSQLPKDRFSAERLKGVDSTLKIQPAKLEDSAVYLCASSPRDRGFAGELFFGEGSRLTVL.

On this clone: Sequence at one end of the junction differs from germline and may be a read error. The CDR3 loop reads CVSSERAGAEQYF. The CDR3 DNA sequence: TGTGTCAGCAGTGAAAGGGCGGGGGCCGAGCAGTACTTC. The chain recombines TRBV6-4 with TRBJ2-7, with a possible D match to TRBD2 (7 bases). Germline CDR1 MRHNA, CDR2 SNTAGT. This CDR3 is 13 amino acids long.